This T cell receptor (beta chain) is drawn from a study of graft-versus-host responses after intestinal transplantation. Study-wide background: Multivisceral, liver-intestinal, or isolated intestinal transplants were given to recipients. The recipients all started with anti-thymocyte globulin induction and then took tacrolimus and steroids for approximately 3 years.

Worth noting for this clone: The antigen is not known.

The study, taken as a whole, reports: GvH clones appeared in recipient marrow, some first in ileum or blood.

This table comes from immunoSEQ multiplex PCR, and its TCRdb copy is limited to in-frame clones, with some not included. The sample lists 65,000 to 85,000 clones, 87% occurring once. Between the trimmed V and J ends, which lost 11 bases and 8 bases, there was a span of 13 bases. The CDR3 extends over 12 amino acids. CDR1 is MNHEY and CDR2 is SMNVEV in the germline V gene (reference sequence). This sample comprised unstimulated CD8+ T cells sorted from spleen or lymph node cells, obtained before transplant. The V and J genes are TRBV27 and TRBJ1-6; TRBD1 might be the D (5 bases). The source is a human donor who was the organ donor for an intestinal transplant. As DNA, the CDR3 is TGTGCCCCCCGGGACTTTCATTCACCCCTCCACTTT. It yields the protein CAPRDFHSPLHF.